This T cell receptor (beta chain) was captured by sequencing in a study of blood T cell repertoires in COVID-19. Germline V gene data show CDR1 as SGHTA and CDR2 as FQGNSA. The CDR3 consists of 16 residues. V trimming: 3 bases; J trimming: 8 bases; junction bases outside the gene matches: 12. Repertoires were generated with immunoSEQ multiplex PCR, while TCRdb's copy carries only in-frame clones and drops some. Of some 40,000 clones listed, approximately 80% are singletons. This sequence originates from a man between 65 and 80 years old with acute or convalescent COVID-19. The sequencing input was peripheral blood. V usage is TRBV7-2 and J usage is TRBJ1-2, with 10 bases that match TRBD1. CDR3 in amino acids: CASSFRVRTGGSGYTF. CDR3 nucleotide sequence: TGTGCCAGCAGCTTTCGGGTCCGGACAGGGGGTTCGGGCTACACCTTC.